The present T cell receptor (beta chain) was sequenced within a study of shared clonotypes between healthy human individuals. Findings and caveats of the study: Blood alone was sampled, and tissue repertoires likely differ. Measured sharing among donors was expected to vary with sequencing depth.

The study separated CD4+ cells into CD45RA+ naive and CD45RA-negative memory subsets. In the original processing: ImmunoSEQ sequences covered only the junction and lacked quality scores; filtering therefore differed. This table comes from immunoSEQ multiplex PCR, and its TCRdb copy is limited to in-frame clones, with some not included. From that table come the V and J calls and clone size; the DNA was used to work out D and trimming. Altogether 2 million to 2.5 million clones are present, approximately 90% being singletons, with the ten largest covering about 0.36%. With respect to this clone: The target antigen is unknown.

This TCR was recovered from a man aged 18 to 29 in good health. Some clones in this sample may be carry-over from other donors' samples. The material sequenced was naive CD4+ T cells from PBMCs. Regarding subset: CD45RA+ positively selected.

The CDR3 nucleotides are TGTGCCAGCAGTATAACATCTCCGGGTCGGAATGGCTACACCTTC. It encodes CASSITSPGRNGYTF. The chain joins TRBV28 to TRBJ1-2; no clear D. Germline V gives CDR1 MDHEN, CDR2 SYDVKM. There are 15 residues in the CDR3. The V gene lost 5 bases and the J gene lost 6 bases, with 19 bases spanning the gap.